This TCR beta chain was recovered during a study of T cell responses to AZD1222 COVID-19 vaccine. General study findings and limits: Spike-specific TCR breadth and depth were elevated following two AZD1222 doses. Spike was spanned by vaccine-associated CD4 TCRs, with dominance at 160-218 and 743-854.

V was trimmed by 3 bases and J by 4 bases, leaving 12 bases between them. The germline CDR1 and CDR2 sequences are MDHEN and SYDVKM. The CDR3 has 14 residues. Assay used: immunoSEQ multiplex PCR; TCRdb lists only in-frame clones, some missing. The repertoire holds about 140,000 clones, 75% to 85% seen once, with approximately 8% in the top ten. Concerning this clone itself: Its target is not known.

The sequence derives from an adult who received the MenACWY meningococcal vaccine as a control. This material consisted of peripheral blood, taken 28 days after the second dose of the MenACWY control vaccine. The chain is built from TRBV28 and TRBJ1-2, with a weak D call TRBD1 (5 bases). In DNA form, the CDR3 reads TGTGCCAGCAGTTTTCAGGGTCGGATCTATGGCTACACCTTC. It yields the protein CASSFQGRIYGYTF.